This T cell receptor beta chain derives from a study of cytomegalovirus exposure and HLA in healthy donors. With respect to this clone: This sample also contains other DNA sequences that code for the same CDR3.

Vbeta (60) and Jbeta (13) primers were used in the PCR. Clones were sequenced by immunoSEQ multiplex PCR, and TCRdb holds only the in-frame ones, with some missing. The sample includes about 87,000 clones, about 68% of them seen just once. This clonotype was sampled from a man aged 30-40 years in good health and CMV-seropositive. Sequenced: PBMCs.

The CDR3 coding sequence is TGTGCCAGCAGCTTAGCGGGGGGAGGCAATCAGCCCCAGCATTTT. This codes for CASSLAGGGNQPQHF. This sequence joins TRBV7-2 and TRBJ1-5; a weak D match, TRBD1 (5 bases). This CDR3 contains 15 residues. The V gene's germline CDR1 is SGHTA and CDR2 FQGNSA. Trimming cost V 0 bases and J 2 bases, with 8 bases left between them.